The 30 T cell receptor beta chains below come from one sample, sequenced in a study of human CD8 memory T cell subsets. Libraries for TCR beta were constructed using UMI-labeled 5' RACE. Using the 5' RACE reads, TCRdb records one entry per CDR3 protein without DNA. The sample holds over 10,000 distinct CDR3 sequences. The source material was CD8+ T cells from PBMCs. These receptors originate from a human donor in good health.

The V call is TRBV7-8, the J call TRBJ2-5; TCRdb indicates TRBD2, and absent DNA this call remains unverified. The germline gives CDR1 SGHVS, CDR2 FQNEAQ. The CDR3 has 17 amino acids. Here the CDR3 reads CASSLGPTSQAEETQYF.

This clonotype is classed as medium-sized (0.01 to 0.1%) by frequency. The rearrangement links TRBV27 to TRBJ2-1; TCRdb proposes TRBD1, but this gene call is untestable without DNA. The length of the CDR3 is 15 residues. Germline V CDR1 and CDR2: MNHEY, SMNVEV (reference sequence). The CDR3: CASSPTGPNYNEQFF.

This sequence joins TRBV7-3 and TRBJ2-5. CDR1 and CDR2 from the germline V gene are SGHTA and FQGTGA. The CDR3 sequence is 12 residues long. CDR3 in amino acids: CASSLNGETQYF.

By frequency, this clonotype registers large. The J gene is TRBJ2-3, the V gene TRBV7-9. The germline gives CDR1 SEHNR, CDR2 FQNEAQ (reference sequence). The CDR3 is 14 residues long. CDR3 residues: CASSLEGSTDTQYF.

The V gene is TRBV20-1, the J gene TRBJ2-7; lacking DNA, the TRBD1 call made by TCRdb goes unchecked. This CDR3 comprises 12 residues. Germline CDR1 reads DFQATT; CDR2 reads SNEGSKA (reference sequence). CDR3 loop: CSASGQGYEQYF.

This rearrangement joins TRBV27 to TRBJ2-1; TCRdb lists TRBD1, though no DNA is available to test this call. The CDR3 totals 14 residues. Germline V gives CDR1 MNHEY, CDR2 SMNVEV (reference sequence). The CDR3 is CASSLTGDYNEQFF.

The rearrangement joins TRBV5-4 to TRBJ2-1; checking the TCRdb D call of TRBD2 is not possible without DNA. This CDR3 has 14 residues. Germline V CDR1 and CDR2: SGHNT, YYREEE (reference sequence). CDR3: CATHGSGTYNEQFF.

The CDR3 sequence: CASRRGASGNTIYF. The rearrangement uses TRBV6-2 or TRBV6-3 and TRBJ1-3. The germline V gene has CDR1 MNHEY and CDR2 SVGEGT. This CDR3 region has 14 residues.

V usage is TRBV12-3 or TRBV12-4 and J usage is TRBJ1-3. CDR3 size: 15 residues. This CDR3 reads CASRAQIGSGNTIYF.

This sequence joins TRBV28 and TRBJ1-6; TCRdb selects TRBD1, and the lack of DNA leaves this call unchecked. The CDR3 is 15 residues long. The germline V gene has CDR1 MDHEN and CDR2 SYDVKM. This CDR3 is CASIKAYQGSSPLHF. The variable domain in full, completed from reference TRBV28 and TRBJ1-6, reads DVKVTQSSRYLVKRTGEKVFLECVQDMDHENMFWYRQDPGLGLRLIYFSYDVKMKEKGDIPEGYSVSREKKERFSLILESASTNQTSMYLCASIKAYQGSSPLHFGNGTRLTVT.

The chain links TRBV7-9 to TRBJ2-7; the D call of TRBD1 rests on TCRdb alone, since no DNA is present to check it. The V gene's germline CDR1 is SEHNR and CDR2 FQNEAQ (reference sequence). CDR3 size: 14 residues. CDR3 amino acids: CASSLEGGRDEQYF. The variable domain in full, with the rest retrieved from reference TRBV7-9 and TRBJ2-7, is DTGVSQNPRHKITKRGQNVTFRCDPISEHNRLYWYRQTLGQGPEFLTYFQNEAQLEKSRLLSDRFSAERPKGSFSTLEIQRTEQGDSAMYLCASSLEGGRDEQYFGPGTRLTVT.

This clonotype registers medium-sized by frequency. The chain has TRBV10-3 and TRBJ2-1; no DNA is available, so the TRBD2 call from TCRdb remains unchecked. The germline CDR1 and CDR2 sequences are ENHRY and SYGVKD. The CDR3 extends over 16 amino acids. CDR3: CAIRRGLAEGYNEQFF.

The V and J genes are TRBV3-1 and TRBJ2-5; TCRdb calls TRBD2, which cannot be checked without DNA. Looked up from germline, CDR1 is LGHDT and CDR2 is YNNKEL (reference sequence). The CDR3 has 16 residues. The CDR3 sequence: CASSPTSGGAQETQYF.

The rearrangement links TRBV29-1 to TRBJ2-5; the TCRdb D gene call, TRBD2, has no DNA to confirm it. The CDR3 has 14 residues. Germline V gene sequence: CDR1 SQVTM, CDR2 ANQGSEA. The CDR3 spells CSVELAGEGETQYF.

The chain uses TRBV6-6 and TRBJ1-2. CDR3 length equals 15 residues. Germline V gene lookup returns CDR1 MNHNY and CDR2 SVGAGI (reference sequence). The CDR3 loop reads CASSYSLRIDYGYTF.

This clonotype is identified as medium-sized (0.01 to 0.1%) from frequency. The chain links TRBV19 to TRBJ1-2; TCRdb's D gene call, TRBD1, goes unchecked for lack of DNA. CDR1 and CDR2 (germline): LNHDA, SQIVND (reference sequence). The CDR3 has 16 residues. Here the CDR3 reads CASSKDIWTFNYGYTF.

The chain uses TRBV3-2 and TRBJ2-7. TRBV3-2 is shown as a pseudogene. CDR3 length: 13 residues. The CDR3 is CASSQVSPYEQYF.

The V call is TRBV6-5, the J call TRBJ2-1; no DNA is available, so the TRBD1 call from TCRdb remains unchecked. CDR1 is MNHEY and CDR2 is SVGAGI in the germline V gene. The CDR3 runs to 15 residues. The CDR3 sequence is CASTPGDSSYNEQFF.

Considering frequency, this clonotype is medium-sized. This chain connects TRBV7-9 to TRBJ1-4; TCRdb outputs TRBD1, but without DNA this stays unchecked. The CDR3 is 14 residues long. CDR1 is SEHNR, CDR2 FQNEAQ, per germline (reference sequence). CDR3 in amino acids: CASSPGRSNEKLFF.

The chain is built from TRBV15 and TRBJ1-1. This CDR3 region has 12 residues. The V gene's germline CDR1 is LNHNV and CDR2 YYDKDF (reference sequence). The chain's CDR3 is CATSWGRTEAFF.

This clonotype shows up as medium-sized (0.01 to 0.1%) by frequency. The chain recombines TRBV27 with TRBJ2-7. The CDR3 spans 11 residues. The germline CDR1 and CDR2 sequences are MNHEY and SMNVEV (reference sequence). The CDR3: CASSNNYEQYF.

The gene calls are TRBV11-2 and TRBJ1-2. Germline lookup yields CDR1 SGHAT and CDR2 FQNNGV. This CDR3 contains 16 residues. The CDR3 reads CASSLDPSAALAGYTF.

The chain uses TRBV20-1 and TRBJ2-7; TCRdb reports TRBD2, a call that lacks DNA to check it against. The germline CDR1 and CDR2 sequences are DFQATT and SNEGSKA (reference sequence). The CDR3 is 16 amino acids. The CDR3 sequence is CSARDPGLAGSYEQYF.

CDR3 region: CASSPWDRHSYGYTF. V is TRBV7-9 and J is TRBJ1-2; TCRdb calls TRBD1, which cannot be checked without DNA. The V gene's germline CDR1 is SEHNR and CDR2 FQNEAQ (reference sequence). CDR3 length: 15 amino acids.

The chain recombines TRBV29-1 with TRBJ2-7; TCRdb proposes TRBD2, but this gene call is untestable without DNA. The CDR3 is made up of 14 amino acids. Germline CDR1 is SQVTM and CDR2 is ANQGSEA. The CDR3 loop reads CSVEQGVRAGEQYF.

The gene calls are TRBV28 and TRBJ2-3; lacking DNA, the TRBD1 call made by TCRdb goes unchecked. The CDR3 is made up of 15 amino acids. Germline V CDR1 and CDR2: MDHEN, SYDVKM. CDR3 in amino acids: CASSSYRESTDTQYF.

This chain links TRBV3-1 with TRBJ2-1; the TCRdb call, TRBD1, lacks DNA for checking. Germline-derived CDR1 and CDR2 are LGHDT and YNNKEL (reference sequence). CDR3 size: 15 residues. This CDR3 is CASRALGAIYNEQFF.

The rearrangement links TRBV7-9 to TRBJ1-1; TCRdb lists TRBD1, though no DNA is available to test this call. The CDR3 runs 13 residues. Germline V gives CDR1 SEHNR, CDR2 FQNEAQ (reference sequence). The CDR3 here is CASSSTGNTEAFF.

V gene TRBV28 combines with J gene TRBJ2-2; no DNA is available, so the TRBD1 call from TCRdb remains unchecked. CDR1 MDHEN and CDR2 SYDVKM come from the germline V gene. The CDR3 sequence is 14 residues long. The CDR3 spells CASSLGPNTGELFF.

This chain uses TRBV7-9 with TRBJ1-3; the D gene TCRdb calls, TRBD1, cannot be checked with no DNA. CDR3 length equals 16 residues. Germline CDR1 is SEHNR and CDR2 is FQNEAQ (reference sequence). CDR3 amino acids: CASRDSNTFSGNTIYF.